The 18 T cell receptor beta chains below come from one sample, sequenced in a study of T cell responses to AZD1222 COVID-19 vaccine. The assay was immunoSEQ multiplex PCR, and TCRdb's table has in-frame clones only and misses some. The table lists some 150,000 clones, 75% to 95% of them singletons. Sequences were derived from peripheral blood, sampled 28 days after the second AZD1222 dose. These receptors all stem from an adult who received the AZD1222 COVID-19 vaccine.

V usage is TRBV27 and J usage is TRBJ2-2, with no clear D. The CDR3 runs to 16 residues. Germline V CDR1 and CDR2: MNHEY, SMNVEV (reference sequence). Trimming took 3 bases from V and 0 from J, leaving 11 bases between them. The CDR3 DNA follows: TGTGCCAGCAGTTTTCGGCCGGACCCGAACACCGGGGAGCTGTTTTTT. This sequence encodes CASSFRPDPNTGELFF.

The chain has TRBV7-8 and TRBJ1-3, with 7 bases that match TRBD1. V lost 5 bases to trimming and J lost 4 bases; unmatched junction nucleotides: 11. CDR3 size: 16 residues. Germline loops: CDR1 SGHVS, CDR2 FQNEAQ. The CDR3 coding sequence is TGTGCCAGCAGCAGTTGGACAGGCTGGGACGGAAACACCATATATTTT. This encodes CASSSWTGWDGNTIYF.

This clone was found a few times. The chain couples TRBV18 to TRBJ2-7; 7 bases are shared with TRBD1. Germline V CDR1 and CDR2: KGHSH, LQKENI. Losses at the gene ends were 6 bases for V and 6 bases for J; bases not matched to a gene: 14. There are 15 residues in the CDR3. The CDR3 DNA sequence: TGTGCCAGCTCCCGACAGGGTAGGGTATTCGGCGAGCAGTACTTC. It yields the protein CASSRQGRVFGEQYF.

The chain employs TRBV19 and TRBJ2-4; 10 positions match TRBD1. Losses at the gene ends were 4 bases for V and 0 bases for J; bases not matched to a gene: 9. Germline-derived CDR1 and CDR2 are LNHDA and SQIVND (reference sequence). The CDR3 extends over 18 amino acids. CDR3 in DNA: TGTGCCAGTAGTAGAAGGACAGGGGGTTGGGTAGCCAAAAACATTCAGTACTTC. As protein: CASSRRTGGWVAKNIQYF.

This clone was detected only once. The CDR3 DNA reads TGTGCCAGCAGCCAAGAAACAGGGACAGGGGTTAACGGGGAGCTGTTTTTT. Its translation: CASSQETGTGVNGELFF. The chain links TRBV7-7 to TRBJ2-2; 10 positions agree with TRBD1. V dropped 5 bases and J dropped 7; count of bases not matched to a gene: 13. The CDR3 totals 17 residues. Germline CDR1 reads SSHAT; CDR2 reads FNYEAQ (reference sequence).

This clone was observed a handful of times. The gene calls are TRBV6-5 and TRBJ2-7; a possible D gene is TRBD2 (5 bases). Trimming cost V 6 bases and J 5 bases, with 17 bases left between them. This CDR3 spans 14 amino acids. Looked up from germline, CDR1 is MNHEY and CDR2 is SVGAGI. CDR3 nucleotide sequence: TGTGCCAGCAGCCTCATCGGAGGTATCGACGAGCAGTACTTC. Protein product: CASSLIGGIDEQYF.

This clone was counted a single time. The rearrangement uses TRBV5-1 and TRBJ2-2; D remains unclear. V lost 4 bases to trimming and J lost 3 bases, with 16 bases between them. The CDR3 length is 16 residues. The germline gives CDR1 SGHRS, CDR2 YFSETQ. The CDR3 bases are TGCGCCAGCAGCCCTCTGACCATAACGGACACCGGGGAGCTGTTTTTT. This translates into CASSPLTITDTGELFF.

This clone appeared a single time. This sequence joins TRBV5-1 and TRBJ1-5, with 7 bases identical to TRBD1. CDR3 length: 14 amino acids. Per the germline V gene, CDR1 is SGHRS and CDR2 is YFSETQ. The ends lost 4 bases at V and 4 bases at J; junction bases unmatched: 5. CDR3 in DNA: TGCGCCAGCAGCCCGACAGGGATGAATCAGCCCCAGCATTTT. Translation gives CASSPTGMNQPQHF.

This clone was seen a few times. The chain carries TRBV5-1 and TRBJ1-3; D gene unclear. The CDR3 covers 14 residues. Germline V gene sequence: CDR1 SGHRS, CDR2 YFSETQ. The V and J ends lost 0 bases and 0 bases respectively, with 4 bases between them. The CDR3 region has the DNA TGCGCCAGCAGCTTGGGGGGCTCTGGAAACACCATATATTTT. This encodes CASSLGGSGNTIYF. Drawing the rest from reference TRBV5-1 and TRBJ1-3, the complete variable domain is KAGVTQTPRYLIKTRGQQVTLSCSPISGHRSVSWYQQTPGQGLQFLFEYFSETQRNKGNFPGRFSGRQFSNSRSEMNVSTLELGDSALYLCASSLGGSGNTIYFGEGSWLTVV.

The chain employs TRBV30 and TRBJ1-5; D is possibly TRBD1 (6 bases). Germline CDR1 is GTSNPN and CDR2 is SVGIG (reference sequence). V was shortened by 1 base and J by 6 bases, with 13 bases between the two germline ends. CDR3 size: 14 residues. The CDR3 is CAWSGYREAQPQHF. The CDR3 DNA is TGTGCCTGGAGTGGATACAGGGAGGCTCAGCCCCAGCATTTT.

This chain links TRBV4-2 with TRBJ2-7, with D maybe TRBD1 (6 bases). CDR3 size: 15 residues. Germline lookup yields CDR1 LGHNA and CDR2 YNFKEQ. Trimming shortened V by 0 bases and J by 7 bases, and 16 bases separated the two germline ends. CDR3 nucleotides: TGTGCCAGCAGCCAAGATGCCAGGGGCCCGGAGGAGCAGTACTTC. The encoded protein is CASSQDARGPEEQYF.

The V call is TRBV3-1 (or the pseudogene TRBV3-2), the J call TRBJ2-2; 11 nucleotides align to TRBD1. The CDR3 totals 20 residues. The trim removed 2 bases at V and 4 bases at J, leaving 15 bases unmatched. Looked up from germline, CDR1 is LGHDT and CDR2 is YNNKEL (reference sequence). CDR3 nucleotide sequence: TGTGCCAGCAGCCAAAGCCGGGACAGGGGGAGGAGAGTGGGCACCGGGGAGCTGTTTTTT. Translating gives CASSQSRDRGRRVGTGELFF.

This clone has only one observation. The V and J genes are TRBV7-2 and TRBJ1-2, with D possibly being TRBD1 (6 bases). Germline V gene lookup returns CDR1 SGHTA and CDR2 FQGNSA. With 4 bases removed from V and 6 bases from J, the gap between germline ends came to 12 bases. This CDR3 is built from 13 residues. The CDR3 here is CASSYRGADGYTF. The CDR3 nucleotides read TGTGCCAGCAGCTATCGGGGGGCGGATGGCTACACCTTC.

In DNA form, the CDR3 reads TGTGCCTGGAAAGCGGGGGAAGATGGGAACAATGAGCAGTTCTTC. Translating gives CAWKAGEDGNNEQFF. The V call is TRBV30, the J call TRBJ2-1; 8 nucleotides align to TRBD2. The length of the CDR3 is 15 residues. V dropped 4 bases and J dropped 5; count of bases not matched to a gene: 10. Looked up from germline, CDR1 is GTSNPN and CDR2 is SVGIG (reference sequence). Drawing the rest from reference TRBV30 and TRBJ2-1, the complete variable domain is SQTIHQWPATLVQPVGSPLSLECTVEGTSNPNLYWYRQAAGRGLQLLFYSVGIGQISSEVPQNLSASRPQDRQFILSSKKLLLSDSGFYLCAWKAGEDGNNEQFFGPGTRLTVL.

This clone was found once. This chain connects TRBV27 to TRBJ1-6; tentatively, D is TRBD1 (6 bases). This CDR3 region has 16 residues. CDR1 and CDR2 (germline): MNHEY, SMNVEV (reference sequence). V lost 5 bases and J 7 bases, leaving 18 bases between the germline ends. CDR3 protein: CASSVGLGAFNSPLHF. The CDR3 DNA is TGTGCCAGCAGTGTAGGGTTGGGGGCGTTCAATTCACCCCTCCACTTT.

CDR3 bases: TGTGCCAGCAGCTTCACTAGTTCCCTCACAGATACGCAGTATTTT. It translates to CASSFTSSLTDTQYF. The chain couples TRBV5-6 to TRBJ2-3; TRBD2 is a possible D gene (5 bases). With 2 bases removed from V and 2 bases from J, the gap between germline ends came to 12 bases. CDR1 and CDR2 (germline): SGHDT, YYEEEE. This CDR3 has 15 residues.

This clone is a singleton in its sample. The chain has TRBV20-1 and TRBJ2-1, with 9 bases fitting TRBD2. Germline CDR1 and CDR2: DFQATT and SNEGSKA (reference sequence). V lost 3 bases to trimming and J lost 12 bases; unmatched junction nucleotides: 21. CDR3 size: 17 residues. CDR3 bases: TGCAGTGCTAGTCAGCTACATGCGGGAGGGCCGGTAATTCGGCAGTTCTTC. This codes for CSASQLHAGGPVIRQFF.

This clone appeared once. The chain is built from TRBV5-4 and TRBJ2-5; 12 bases are shared with TRBD1. The CDR3 consists of 16 residues. V lost 4 bases to trimming and J lost 5 bases; unmatched junction nucleotides: 9. CDR1 is SGHNT and CDR2 is YYREEE in the germline V gene (reference sequence). The CDR3: CASSIPGTGGWETQYF. Written as DNA, the CDR3 is TGTGCCAGCAGCATACCCGGGACAGGGGGCTGGGAGACCCAGTACTTC.